This is a list of T cell receptor beta chains from one sample in a study of CD8 T cells in ankylosing spondylitis. TCRdb fed the 5' RACE reads into MiXCR, producing one record per CDR3 protein. The table records around 35,000 distinct CDR3 sequences, roughly 11% of them present only once. Sequenced sample: synovial fluid, either unsorted or a sorted T cell fraction (not recorded which). Receptors were obtained from a male donor with ankylosing spondylitis. CDR3s include the opening cysteine and the closing phenylalanine or tryptophan. The order of the fields is D gene, V gene, J gene, clone size, CDR3 protein, CDR3 DNA. D genes are given only for firm matches. Clone size is not always given. Where it is, it says once, few, many or a class for expanded clones.

d_call: NA
v_call: TRBV20-1
j_call: TRBJ1-1
clone_size: many
cdr3_aa: CSAAYWRGFTEAFF
cdr3_nt: TGCAGTGCTGCATACTGGAGGGGATTCACTGAAGCTTTCTTT

d_call: NA
v_call: TRBV5-5
j_call: TRBJ2-2
clone_size: many
cdr3_aa: CASSFGGNTGELFF
cdr3_nt: TGTGCCAGCAGCTTCGGGGGGAACACCGGGGAGCTGTTTTTT

d_call: NA
v_call: TRBV12-3/TRBV12-4
j_call: TRBJ2-2
clone_size: many
cdr3_aa: CASSGVSGNTGELFF
cdr3_nt: TGTGCCAGCAGTGGGGTTAGCGGGAACACCGGGGAGCTGTTTTTT

d_call: NA
v_call: TRBV18
j_call: TRBJ2-1
clone_size: NA
cdr3_aa: CASSPFTTTVPNEQFF
cdr3_nt: TGTGCCAGCTCCCCTTTTACTACTACAGTTCCCAATGAGCAGTTCTTC

d_call: NA
v_call: TRBV5-1
j_call: TRBJ2-1
clone_size: many
cdr3_aa: CASSLAGGHLSYNEQFF
cdr3_nt: TGCGCCAGCAGCTTGGCCGGCGGGCACCTCTCCTACAATGAGCAGTTCTTC

d_call: TRBD2
v_call: TRBV6-1
j_call: TRBJ2-1
clone_size: NA
cdr3_aa: CASSVTRGLADNEQFF
cdr3_nt: TGTGCCAGCAGTGTCACCCGAGGACTAGCGGACAATGAGCAGTTCTTC

d_call: NA
v_call: TRBV7-6
j_call: TRBJ2-7
clone_size: NA
cdr3_aa: CASSYFEVGDTDYEQYF
cdr3_nt: TGTGCCAGCAGCTACTTTGAAGTGGGAGATACAGACTACGAGCAGTACTTC

d_call: NA
v_call: TRBV4-1
j_call: TRBJ1-2
clone_size: few
cdr3_aa: CASSQEVGGMDYGYTF
cdr3_nt: TGCGCCAGCAGCCAAGAGGTCGGAGGGATGGACTATGGCTACACCTTC

d_call: NA
v_call: TRBV12-3/TRBV12-4
j_call: TRBJ2-1
clone_size: NA
cdr3_aa: CASSWGSPEQLF
cdr3_nt: TGTGCCAGCAGTTGGGGTAGCCCTGAGCAGTTATTC

d_call: TRBD1
v_call: TRBV19
j_call: TRBJ1-5
clone_size: many
cdr3_aa: CASSMGTASNQPQHF
cdr3_nt: TGTGCCAGTAGTATGGGGACAGCTAGCAATCAGCCCCAGCATTTT

d_call: TRBD2
v_call: TRBV4-1
j_call: TRBJ2-1
clone_size: few
cdr3_aa: CASSQEEGAGTSDYNEQFF
cdr3_nt: TGCGCCAGCAGCCAAGAGGAGGGTGCCGGGACTAGCGACTACAATGAGCAGTTCTTC

d_call: TRBD1
v_call: TRBV6-1
j_call: TRBJ2-1
clone_size: large
cdr3_aa: CASSTEIGTGGNEQFF
cdr3_nt: TGTGCCAGCAGTACGGAAATCGGCACAGGGGGCAATGAGCAGTTCTTC

d_call: NA
v_call: TRBV5-5
j_call: TRBJ2-2
clone_size: NA
cdr3_aa: CASSLGLAELFF
cdr3_nt: TGTGCCAGCAGCTTGGGACTGGCGGAGCTGTTTTTT

d_call: NA
v_call: TRBV18
j_call: TRBJ1-2
clone_size: NA
cdr3_aa: CASSPSGAPSGYTF
cdr3_nt: TGTGCCAGCTCACCCAGCGGAGCGCCCTCGGGCTACACCTTC

d_call: TRBD2
v_call: TRBV9
j_call: TRBJ2-2
clone_size: few
cdr3_aa: CASSAPLAGETGELFF
cdr3_nt: TGTGCCAGCAGCGCCCCTCTAGCGGGAGAAACCGGGGAGCTGTTTTTT

d_call: NA
v_call: TRBV6-4
j_call: TRBJ2-3
clone_size: few
cdr3_aa: CASSTFASTDTQYF
cdr3_nt: TGTGCCAGCAGTACCTTCGCTAGCACAGATACGCAGTATTTT

d_call: TRBD2
v_call: TRBV4-2
j_call: TRBJ2-2
clone_size: once
cdr3_aa: CASSPDGLAGWGDTGELFF
cdr3_nt: TGTGCCAGCAGCCCGGACGGACTAGCGGGATGGGGTGACACCGGGGAGCTGTTTTTT

d_call: TRBD2
v_call: TRBV28
j_call: TRBJ2-1
clone_size: NA
cdr3_aa: CASSGTSSSYNEQFF
cdr3_nt: TGTGCCAGCAGTGGGACTAGCAGCTCCTACAATGAGCAGTTCTTC

d_call: NA
v_call: TRBV27
j_call: TRBJ2-1
clone_size: NA
cdr3_aa: CASRARSDPYNEQFF
cdr3_nt: TGTGCCAGCAGGGCTAGGTCCGACCCTTACAATGAGCAGTTCTTC

d_call: NA
v_call: TRBV9
j_call: TRBJ2-2
clone_size: NA
cdr3_aa: CASSVVPVQGVGELFF
cdr3_nt: TGTGCCAGCAGCGTAGTTCCAGTCCAGGGAGTCGGGGAGCTGTTTTTT

d_call: TRBD1
v_call: TRBV6-1
j_call: TRBJ1-1
clone_size: many
cdr3_aa: CASSAGTGFLMTEAFF
cdr3_nt: TGTGCCAGCAGCGCCGGGACAGGGTTCCTAATGACTGAAGCTTTCTTT

d_call: TRBD1
v_call: TRBV6-1
j_call: TRBJ1-2
clone_size: many
cdr3_aa: CASRTQGGVYGYTF
cdr3_nt: TGTGCCAGCAGAACGCAGGGGGGTGTCTATGGCTACACCTTC

d_call: TRBD1
v_call: TRBV5-1
j_call: TRBJ2-7
clone_size: few
cdr3_aa: CASSWGTGPSEQYF
cdr3_nt: TGCGCCAGCAGCTGGGGGACAGGGCCGTCCGAGCAGTACTTC

d_call: NA
v_call: TRBV15
j_call: TRBJ2-6
clone_size: many
cdr3_aa: CATSRIPGLMSSGANVLTF
cdr3_nt: TGTGCCACCAGCAGAATCCCGGGGCTAATGAGCTCTGGGGCCAACGTCCTGACTTTC

d_call: NA
v_call: TRBV7-2
j_call: TRBJ1-1
clone_size: few
cdr3_aa: CASSYARDSLVAFF
cdr3_nt: TGTGCCAGCAGCTACGCGAGGGATTCACTAGTAGCTTTCTTT

d_call: NA
v_call: TRBV28
j_call: TRBJ1-5
clone_size: many
cdr3_aa: CASNQGLNQPQHF
cdr3_nt: TGTGCCAGCAATCAGGGTCTCAATCAGCCCCAGCATTTT

d_call: NA
v_call: TRBV7-2
j_call: TRBJ2-5
clone_size: NA
cdr3_aa: CASSPGGGQETQYF
cdr3_nt: TGTGCCAGCAGTCCAGGGGGGGGTCAAGAGACCCAGTACTTC

d_call: TRBD1
v_call: TRBV20-1
j_call: TRBJ2-1
clone_size: many
cdr3_aa: CSALDRVGYNEQFF
cdr3_nt: TGCAGTGCTTTAGACAGGGTTGGCTACAATGAGCAGTTCTTC

d_call: NA
v_call: TRBV5-1
j_call: TRBJ2-7
clone_size: many
cdr3_aa: CASSLALPGDEQYF
cdr3_nt: TGCGCCAGCAGCTTGGCCTTACCAGGGGACGAGCAGTACTTC

d_call: NA
v_call: TRBV21-1
j_call: TRBJ2-7
clone_size: NA
cdr3_aa: CASSKLLYEQYF
cdr3_nt: TGTGCCAGCAGCAAACTACTCTACGAGCAGTACTTC

d_call: NA
v_call: TRBV10-3
j_call: TRBJ1-2
clone_size: many
cdr3_aa: CAISLRWGVRGYTF
cdr3_nt: TGTGCCATCAGCCTCCGATGGGGCGTGCGCGGCTACACCTTC

d_call: TRBD1
v_call: TRBV5-6
j_call: TRBJ2-1
clone_size: NA
cdr3_aa: CASSSTGGWENEQFF
cdr3_nt: TGTGCCAGCAGCTCGACAGGGGGCTGGGAGAATGAGCAGTTCTTC

d_call: NA
v_call: TRBV20-1
j_call: TRBJ2-7
clone_size: once
cdr3_aa: CCAWPPGLRSSYEQYF
cdr3_nt: TGCTGTGCTTGGCCTCCGGGACTTCGAAGCTCCTACGAGCAGTACTTC

d_call: NA
v_call: TRBV4-1
j_call: TRBJ1-3
clone_size: many
cdr3_aa: CASSTGLFSGNTIYF
cdr3_nt: TGCGCCAGCAGCACGGGACTGTTCTCTGGAAACACCATATATTTT

d_call: NA
v_call: TRBV11-3
j_call: TRBJ2-1
clone_size: NA
cdr3_aa: CASSLGRDPSYNEQFF
cdr3_nt: TGTGCCAGCAGCTTAGGGCGGGACCCCTCCTACAATGAGCAGTTCTTC

d_call: NA
v_call: TRBV28
j_call: TRBJ2-7
clone_size: medium-sized
cdr3_aa: CASRDYYRDYEQYF
cdr3_nt: TGTGCCAGCAGAGATTATTACAGAGACTACGAGCAGTACTTC

d_call: NA
v_call: TRBV7-2
j_call: TRBJ1-2
clone_size: NA
cdr3_aa: CASSLEGVTGYTF
cdr3_nt: TGTGCCAGCAGCTTAGAAGGGGTGACTGGCTACACCTTC

d_call: NA
v_call: TRBV12-3/TRBV12-4
j_call: TRBJ2-2
clone_size: many
cdr3_aa: CASSPGTLRAGELFF
cdr3_nt: TGTGCCAGCAGTCCAGGGACGCTGCGGGCCGGGGAGCTGTTTTTT

d_call: NA
v_call: TRBV18
j_call: TRBJ2-7
clone_size: NA
cdr3_aa: CASSPDPVSYEQYF
cdr3_nt: TGTGCCAGCTCACCTGACCCGGTCTCCTACGAGCAGTACTTC

d_call: NA
v_call: TRBV12-5
j_call: TRBJ1-5
clone_size: medium-sized
cdr3_aa: CASGLTGPWIWMGNQPQHF
cdr3_nt: TGTGCTAGTGGTTTGACGGGACCGTGGATATGGATGGGGAATCAGCCCCAGCATTTT

d_call: NA
v_call: TRBV28
j_call: TRBJ1-3
clone_size: NA
cdr3_aa: CASSSPYSGNTIYF
cdr3_nt: TGTGCCAGCAGTTCGCCCTACTCTGGAAACACCATATATTTT

d_call: NA
v_call: TRBV5-4
j_call: TRBJ2-6
clone_size: many
cdr3_aa: CASSRPPGANVLTF
cdr3_nt: TGTGCCAGCAGCCGACCGCCTGGGGCCAACGTCCTGACTTTC

d_call: NA
v_call: TRBV7-9
j_call: TRBJ2-7
clone_size: NA
cdr3_aa: CASSYLIGVTYEQYF
cdr3_nt: TGTGCCAGCAGTTACCTTATTGGAGTTACCTACGAGCAGTACTTC

d_call: TRBD1
v_call: TRBV20-1
j_call: TRBJ2-7
clone_size: many
cdr3_aa: CSARDVGTGGEEQYF
cdr3_nt: TGCAGTGCTAGAGATGTAGGGACAGGGGGCGAGGAGCAGTACTTC

d_call: TRBD2
v_call: TRBV9
j_call: TRBJ2-1
clone_size: NA
cdr3_aa: CASSGWTSGHNEQFF
cdr3_nt: TGTGCCAGCAGCGGCTGGACTAGCGGCCACAATGAGCAGTTCTTC

d_call: TRBD1
v_call: TRBV3-1
j_call: TRBJ1-6
clone_size: few
cdr3_aa: CASSLHRGDDSPLHF
cdr3_nt: TGTGCCAGCAGCCTACACAGGGGGGACGATTCACCCCTCCACTTT

d_call: TRBD1
v_call: TRBV19
j_call: TRBJ2-5
clone_size: NA
cdr3_aa: CASRRTGEETQYF
cdr3_nt: TGTGCCAGTAGGCGGACAGGGGAAGAGACCCAGTACTTC

d_call: NA
v_call: TRBV10-2
j_call: TRBJ2-6
clone_size: few
cdr3_aa: CASTVSSGANVLTF
cdr3_nt: TGCGCCAGCACAGTGAGCTCTGGGGCCAACGTCCTGACTTTC

d_call: NA
v_call: TRBV19
j_call: TRBJ1-5
clone_size: few
cdr3_aa: CASRQVFQLNQPQHF
cdr3_nt: TGTGCCAGTAGACAGGTTTTTCAGCTCAATCAGCCCCAGCATTTT

d_call: NA
v_call: TRBV7-9
j_call: TRBJ1-4
clone_size: many
cdr3_aa: CASSSRVTGVEKLFF
cdr3_nt: TGTGCCAGCAGCTCCCGGGTAACGGGGGTGGAAAAACTGTTTTTT

d_call: NA
v_call: TRBV5-6
j_call: TRBJ2-7
clone_size: many
cdr3_aa: CASSQPGSYEQYF
cdr3_nt: TGTGCCAGCAGCCAACCCGGATCCTACGAGCAGTACTTC

d_call: TRBD1
v_call: TRBV5-1
j_call: TRBJ1-1
clone_size: many
cdr3_aa: CASSLGDRRNTEAFF
cdr3_nt: TGCGCCAGCAGCTTGGGGGACAGGCGGAACACTGAAGCTTTCTTT